A selection of T cell receptor beta chains follows, all from one sample in a study of blood T cell repertoires in COVID-19. Using immunoSEQ multiplex PCR, the repertoire was profiled, and TCRdb retains in-frame clones only, with some absent. The sample has 90,000 to 120,000 clones; about 89% are singletons. Sequenced sample: peripheral blood. The receptor set was obtained from a woman in her thirties with acute or convalescent COVID-19. Both conserved end residues are part of each CDR3. The order of the fields is CDR3 length, J gene, clone size, V gene, CDR3 protein. Rows give clone size only sometimes, using once, few, many, or a class for an expanded clone.

16	TRBJ1-4	.	TRBV7-2	CASSLRGSGTNEKLFF
17	TRBJ1-2	.	TRBV2	CASSASPLGQASSGYTF
12	TRBJ1-2	.	TRBV6-5	CASNRRGRGYTF
16	TRBJ2-1	.	TRBV7-8	CASSLAPGQTPQEQFF
17	TRBJ1-1	.	TRBV5-1	CASSSLRTVAKNTEAFF
14	TRBJ1-1	.	TRBV19	CASSTLGGWTEAFF
15	TRBJ1-2	.	TRBV27	CASRELGQGTYGYTF
17	TRBJ1-2	few	TRBV28	CASSSNRGATDHYGYTF
15	TRBJ2-1	.	TRBV6-5	CASSYSTSSDNEQFF
17	TRBJ2-3	.	TRBV30	CAWRIKGGQGFVDTQYF
18	TRBJ2-7	.	TRBV4-3	CASSQDTRVAGTPYEQYF
14	TRBJ1-1	.	TRBV5-8	CASSPNLMNTEAFF
14	TRBJ2-1	.	TRBV30	CAWSEVAGGNEQFF
16	TRBJ2-1	.	TRBV7-2	CASSRGSGGARNEQFF
15	TRBJ2-7	.	TRBV6-5	CASSNGLAGLYEQYF
13	TRBJ2-3	.	TRBV19	CASSLRRSDTQYF
17	TRBJ2-2	.	TRBV9	CASSSGQGARSGGELFF
14	TRBJ2-5	.	TRBV7-9	CASSSLAGDWTQYF
15	TRBJ1-1	.	TRBV5-4	CASSPGTGDRTEAFF
14	TRBJ1-1	.	TRBV18	CASSTPGQTTEAFF
14	TRBJ1-4	.	TRBV6-2/TRBV6-3	CASSPGQGDEKLFF
16	TRBJ2-4	.	TRBV6-2/TRBV6-3	CASSTPSGGPRNIQYF
14	TRBJ2-5	once	TRBV2	CASSELDTLETQYF
11	TRBJ1-1	.	TRBV5-6	CASSLEWEAFF
15	TRBJ2-7	.	TRBV13	CASSLGNRGGYEQYF
15	TRBJ2-1	.	TRBV19	CASSIQGGSYNEQFF
14	TRBJ1-2	.	TRBV18	CASSPPQGQYGYTF
15	TRBJ1-2	.	TRBV21-1	CASSLLGKGNYGYTF
16	TRBJ2-1	few	TRBV10-2	CASSPSPSSSYNEQFF
13	TRBJ1-4	.	TRBV9	CASSSPGWKSLFF
14	TRBJ2-1	.	TRBV6-5	CASSYADRGNEQFF
16	TRBJ1-2	.	TRBV3-1/TRBV3-2	CASSLQVGTGRYGYTF
13	TRBJ1-5	.	TRBV6-5	CASSPWANQPQHF
13	TRBJ1-1	.	TRBV5-8	CASSTDLYTEAFF
14	TRBJ2-5	.	TRBV3-1/TRBV3-2	CASSQTSGGETQYF
13	TRBJ2-5	.	TRBV29-1	CSVEWTGGETQYF
16	TRBJ2-2	.	TRBV9	CASSVGTSANTGELFF
15	TRBJ1-1	.	TRBV27	CASSLTGFMNTEAFF
13	TRBJ1-1	few	TRBV25-1	CASSEYNGGRAFF